These 9 T cell receptor beta chains were all obtained from the same sample, sequenced in a study of spatial heterogeneity in lung cancer. Study-level results: Intratumoral expanded alpha and beta TCR counts were found to track tumor mutation counts.

No cognate antigen is known for these TCRs. The time point here: sample taken at primary tumor resection. TCRdb processed the 5' RACE reads anew with MiXCR; each CDR3 protein has one entry. The data contain 8,000 to 9,500 distinct CDR3 sequences, more than 4% of them seen just once; the ten biggest clones take up 11%. The specimen comprised lung tumor tissue, sampled at surgery. The receptors come from a female donor with early-stage non-small cell lung cancer.

Relative to its sample, this clonotype is medium-sized. V is TRBV15 and J is TRBJ2-3; D may correspond to TRBD1 or TRBD2 (5 bases each). This CDR3 is built from 16 residues. V was shortened by 1 base and J by 2 bases, with 13 bases between the two germline ends. Per germline, CDR1 LNHNV and CDR2 YYDKDF (reference sequence). The CDR3 DNA is TGTGCCACCAGCAGAGGACGGGACGGAGCCACAGATACGCAGTATTTT. Protein product: CATSRGRDGATDTQYF.

By share, this clonotype counts as medium-sized. The chain couples TRBV2 to TRBJ2-3; D ambiguous. V gave up 4 bases and J gave up 6 bases, with 11 bases separating them. Germline V lookup: CDR1 SNHLY, CDR2 FYNNEI. This CDR3 has 13 residues. This CDR3 reads CASSAPGQDTQYF. The CDR3 DNA reads TGTGCCAGCAGTGCCCCGGGCCAGGATACGCAGTATTTT.

This clonotype was seen ten or more times. CDR3 sequence reads: CASRADQANEKLFF. In DNA form, the CDR3 reads TGCGCCAGCAGGGCCGACCAGGCTAATGAAAAACTGTTTTTT. The rearrangement links TRBV5-1 to TRBJ1-4, with unresolved D. CDR3 length: 14 amino acids. Germline CDR1 SGHRS, CDR2 YFSETQ. The V end was cut by 5 bases, the J end by 3 bases, with 11 bases between.

This clonotype ranks as medium-sized. This chain joins TRBV20-1 and TRBJ2-5; perhaps TRBD2 as D (5 bases). The CDR3 length is 14 residues. CDR1 and CDR2 (germline): DFQATT, SNEGSKA (reference sequence). Trimming removed 3 bases at V and 4 bases at J, with 15 bases between. The CDR3 region is CSASPYSVTETQYF. The CDR3 bases are TGCAGTGCTAGCCCCTATAGCGTCACAGAGACCCAGTACTTC.

This clonotype was recorded at least ten times. CDR3 region: CASSLAQDQPQHF. The CDR3, as DNA: TGTGCCAGCAGCTTAGCCCAGGATCAGCCCCAGCATTTT. V and J are TRBV7-9 and TRBJ1-5; D remains ambiguous. This CDR3 is built from 13 residues. V was shortened by 0 bases and J by 5 bases, with 5 bases between the two germline ends. Germline CDR1 reads SEHNR; CDR2 reads FQNEAQ (reference sequence).

The chain joins TRBV6-7 to TRBJ2-5, with D tentatively TRBD1 or TRBD2 (5 bases each). TRBV6-7 is annotated as an ORF whose role is uncertain. This CDR3 is 14 amino acids long. Trimming removed 5 bases at V and 4 bases at J, with 14 bases between. CDR3 sequence (DNA): TGTGCCAGCAGTAGGGACCCCCGGGGAGAGACCCAGTACTTC. Amino acid sequence: CASSRDPRGETQYF.

By share, this clonotype ranks as medium-sized. The J gene is TRBJ2-3, the V gene TRBV5-1; TRBD1 aligns across 10 bases. CDR1 is SGHRS and CDR2 is YFSETQ in the germline V gene. V shed 4 bases and J 2 bases; nucleotides not matched to a gene: 4. The CDR3 consists of 15 residues. The CDR3 spells CASSPGQGHTDTQYF. DNA for the CDR3: TGCGCCAGCAGCCCGGGACAGGGGCACACAGATACGCAGTATTTT.

This clonotype was found many times. The chain combines TRBV6-2 or TRBV6-3 with TRBJ2-3, with D maybe TRBD2 (5 bases). Germline lookup yields CDR1 MNHEY and CDR2 SVGEGT. CDR3 length equals 14 residues. V lost 7 bases and J lost 3, with 14 bases in between. CDR3 amino acids: CASTDPEATDTQYF. As DNA, the CDR3 is TGTGCCAGCACTGACCCGGAGGCTACAGATACGCAGTATTTT.

This clonotype was detected only a few times. The gene calls are TRBV12-3 or TRBV12-4 and TRBJ1-4; no firm D call. Trimming took off 6 bases at V and 8 bases at J, with 16 bases between the two ends. The length of the CDR3 is 14 residues. The CDR3 loop reads CASSTQTTLEKLFF. The DNA for the CDR3 is TGTGCCAGCAGCACACAGACAACTCTGGAAAAACTGTTTTTT.